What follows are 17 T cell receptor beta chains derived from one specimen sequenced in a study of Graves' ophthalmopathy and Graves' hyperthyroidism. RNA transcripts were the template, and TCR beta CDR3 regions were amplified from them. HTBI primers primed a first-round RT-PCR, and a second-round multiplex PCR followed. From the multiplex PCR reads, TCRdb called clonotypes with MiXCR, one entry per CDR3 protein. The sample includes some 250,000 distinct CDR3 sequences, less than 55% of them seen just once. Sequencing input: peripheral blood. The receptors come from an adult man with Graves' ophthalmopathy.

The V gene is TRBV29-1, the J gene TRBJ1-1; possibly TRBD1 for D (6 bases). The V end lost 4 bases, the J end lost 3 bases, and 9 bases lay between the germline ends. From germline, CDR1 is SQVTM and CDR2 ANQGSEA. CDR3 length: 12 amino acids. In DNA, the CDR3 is TGCAGCGTTGTGCCAGGGGACACTGAAGCTTTCTTT. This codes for CSVVPGDTEAFF.

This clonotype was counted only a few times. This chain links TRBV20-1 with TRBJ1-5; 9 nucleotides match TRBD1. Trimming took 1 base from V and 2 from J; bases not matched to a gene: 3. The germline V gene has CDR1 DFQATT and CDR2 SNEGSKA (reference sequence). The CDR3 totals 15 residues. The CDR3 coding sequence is TGCAGTGCTAGAGTTACAGGGGGCGGCAATCAGCCCCAGCATTTT. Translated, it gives CSARVTGGGNQPQHF.

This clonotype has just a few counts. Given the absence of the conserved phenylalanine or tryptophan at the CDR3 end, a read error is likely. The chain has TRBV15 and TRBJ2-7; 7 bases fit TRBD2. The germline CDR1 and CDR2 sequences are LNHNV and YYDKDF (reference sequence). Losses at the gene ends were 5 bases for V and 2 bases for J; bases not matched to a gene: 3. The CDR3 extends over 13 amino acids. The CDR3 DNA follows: TGTGCCACCAGCTTAGGGACTACCTACGAGCAGTACCTC. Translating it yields CATSLGTTYEQYL.

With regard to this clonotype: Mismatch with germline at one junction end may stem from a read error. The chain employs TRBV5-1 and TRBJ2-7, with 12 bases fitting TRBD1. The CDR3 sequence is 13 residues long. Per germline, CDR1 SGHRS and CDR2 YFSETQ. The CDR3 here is CASSLGTGGIQYF. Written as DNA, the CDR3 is TGTGCCAGCAGCCTTGGGACAGGGGGCATACAGTACTTC. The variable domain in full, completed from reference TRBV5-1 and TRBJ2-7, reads KAGVTQTPRYLIKTRGQQVTLSCSPISGHRSVSWYQQTPGQGLQFLFEYFSETQRNKGNFPGRFSGRQFSNSRSEMNVSTLELGDSALYLCASSLGTGGIQYFGPGTRLTVT.

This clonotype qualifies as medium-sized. The chain's CDR3 is CASSRGRQETQYF. The CDR3 DNA reads as TGTGCCAGCAGCCGAGGGAGGCAAGAGACCCAGTACTTC. The chain is built from TRBV7-6 and TRBJ2-5, with a tentative D call TRBD2 (6 bases). The CDR3 is made up of 13 amino acids. Trimming removed 5 bases at V and 2 bases at J, with 9 bases between. Looked up from germline, CDR1 is SGHVS and CDR2 is FNYEAQ.

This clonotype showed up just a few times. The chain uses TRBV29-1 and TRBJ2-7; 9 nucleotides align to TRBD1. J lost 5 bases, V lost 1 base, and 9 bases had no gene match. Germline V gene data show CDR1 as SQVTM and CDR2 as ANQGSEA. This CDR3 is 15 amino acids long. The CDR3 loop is CSVEGRTGAWDEQYF. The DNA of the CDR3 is TGCAGCGTTGAAGGGCGGACAGGGGCCTGGGACGAGCAGTACTTC.

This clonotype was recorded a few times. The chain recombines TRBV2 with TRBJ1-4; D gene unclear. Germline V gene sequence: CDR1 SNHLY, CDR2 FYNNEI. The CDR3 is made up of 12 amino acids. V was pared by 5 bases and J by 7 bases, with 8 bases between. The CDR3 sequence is CASSHPAEKLFF. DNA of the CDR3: TGTGCCAGCAGTCATCCAGCTGAAAAACTGTTTTTT.

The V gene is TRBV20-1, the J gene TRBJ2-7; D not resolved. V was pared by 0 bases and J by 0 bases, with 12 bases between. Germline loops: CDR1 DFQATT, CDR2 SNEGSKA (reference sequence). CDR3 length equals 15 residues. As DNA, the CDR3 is TGCAGTGCTAGAGATGAAAGACCCCTCTCCTACGAGCAGTACTTC. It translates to CSARDERPLSYEQYF.

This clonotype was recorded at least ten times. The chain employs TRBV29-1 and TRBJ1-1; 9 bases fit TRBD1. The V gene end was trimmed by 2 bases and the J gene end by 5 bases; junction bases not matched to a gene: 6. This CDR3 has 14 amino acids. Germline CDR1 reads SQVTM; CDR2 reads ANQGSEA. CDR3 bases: TGCAGCGTTGAAACAGGGGGCGTGAGAACTGAAGCTTTCTTT. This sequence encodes CSVETGGVRTEAFF.

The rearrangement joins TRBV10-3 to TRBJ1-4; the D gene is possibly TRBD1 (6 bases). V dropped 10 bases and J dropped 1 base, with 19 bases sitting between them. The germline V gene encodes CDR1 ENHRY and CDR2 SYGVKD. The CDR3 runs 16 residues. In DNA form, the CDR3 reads TGTGCCAGCAGCGTCAGGGAGGGGGAAACTAATGAAAAACTGTTTTTT. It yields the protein CASSVREGETNEKLFF.

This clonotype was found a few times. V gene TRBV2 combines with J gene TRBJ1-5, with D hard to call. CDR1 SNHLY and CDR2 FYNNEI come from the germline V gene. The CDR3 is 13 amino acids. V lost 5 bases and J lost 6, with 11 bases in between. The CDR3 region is CASSSRAGQPQHF. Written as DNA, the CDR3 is TGTGCCAGCAGTTCTCGGGCCGGTCAGCCCCAGCATTTT. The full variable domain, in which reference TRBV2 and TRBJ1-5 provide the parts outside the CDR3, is EPEVTQTPSHQVTQMGQEVILRCVPISNHLYFYWYRQILGQKVEFLVSFYNNEISEKSEIFDDQFSVERPDGSNFTLKIRSTKLEDSAMYFCASSSRAGQPQHFGDGTRLSIL.

CDR3 coding DNA: TGCCAGCAGCGTAGGAGAGGGATGAACACTGAAGCTTTCTTT. It encodes CQQRRRGMNTEAFF. This chain links TRBV29-1 with TRBJ1-1; D uncertain. This CDR3 contains 14 residues. CDR1 and CDR2 from the germline V gene are SQVTM and ANQGSEA.

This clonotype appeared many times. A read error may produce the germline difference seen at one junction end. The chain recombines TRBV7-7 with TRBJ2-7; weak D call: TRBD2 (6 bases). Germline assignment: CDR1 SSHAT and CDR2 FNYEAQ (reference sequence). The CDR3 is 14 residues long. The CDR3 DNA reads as TGTGCTAGCAGCTTGGACGGGAGCTCCTACGAGCAGTACTTC. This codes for CASSLDGSSYEQYF.

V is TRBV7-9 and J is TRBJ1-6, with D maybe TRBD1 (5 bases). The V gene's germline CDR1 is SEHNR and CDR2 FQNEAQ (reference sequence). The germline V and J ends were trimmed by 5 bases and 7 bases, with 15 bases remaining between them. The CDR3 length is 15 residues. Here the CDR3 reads CASSPNLGGNSPLHF. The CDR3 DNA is TGTGCCAGCAGCCCCAACCTGGGGGGGAATTCACCCCTCCACTTT.

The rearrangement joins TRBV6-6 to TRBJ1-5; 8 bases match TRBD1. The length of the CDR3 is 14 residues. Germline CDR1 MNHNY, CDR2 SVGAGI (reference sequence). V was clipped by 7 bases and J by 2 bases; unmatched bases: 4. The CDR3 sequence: CASKTGAGNQPQHF. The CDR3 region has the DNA TGTGCCAGCAAGACAGGGGCTGGCAATCAGCCCCAGCATTTT.

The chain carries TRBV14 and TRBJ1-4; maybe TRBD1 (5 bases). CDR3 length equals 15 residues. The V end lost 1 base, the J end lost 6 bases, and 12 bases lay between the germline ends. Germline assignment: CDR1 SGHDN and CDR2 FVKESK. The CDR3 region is CASSQAGTYYEKLFF. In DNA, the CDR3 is TGTGCCAGCAGCCAAGCCGGGACGTACTATGAAAAACTGTTTTTT.

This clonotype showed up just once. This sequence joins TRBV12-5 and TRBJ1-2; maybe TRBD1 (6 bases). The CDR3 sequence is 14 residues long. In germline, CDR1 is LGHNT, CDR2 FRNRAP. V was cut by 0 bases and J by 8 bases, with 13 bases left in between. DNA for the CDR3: TGTGCTAGTGGTTTGGTACAGGGATTTGAAGGCTACACCTTC. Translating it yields CASGLVQGFEGYTF.